These T cell receptor beta chains were read from a single sample in a study of T cells in Graves' hyperthyroidism and ophthalmopathy. In TCRdb, the multiplex PCR reads were re-called with MiXCR into one record per CDR3 protein. Of approximately 620,000 distinct CDR3 sequences in the sample, roughly a sixth were seen once. The source material was blood. Every receptor here comes from a woman in her 40s with Graves' ophthalmopathy. Each CDR3 is given with its conserved first and last residue. D genes are given only for firm matches. The size entry is marked missing in some rows and otherwise reads once, few, many or a size class.

d_gene,abundance,j_gene,v_gene,CDR3nt,CDR3aa
.,.,TRBJ1-5,TRBV6-1,TGTGCCAGCCGGGCTTGGGGCGAGAATCAGCCCCAGCATTTT,CASRAWGENQPQHF
TRBD1,.,TRBJ1-1,TRBV20-1,TGCAGTGCGGCCACCGGGACAGGGAATATGAACACTGAAGCTTTCTTT,CSAATGTGNMNTEAFF
TRBD1,many,TRBJ1-5,TRBV20-1,TGCAGTGCTAGACCCCTTACAGGGGAAGGTAGCAATCAGCCCCAGCATTTT,CSARPLTGEGSNQPQHF
.,many,TRBJ1-5,TRBV18,TGTGCCAGCTCACCCTCATTCCAGGGCTATCAGCCCCAGCATTTT,CASSPSFQGYQPQHF
.,.,TRBJ2-7,TRBV7-8,TGTGCCAGCAGCTTAAATGCAGGACGCTCCTACGAGCAGTACTTC,CASSLNAGRSYEQYF
.,many,TRBJ2-1,TRBV5-1,TGCGCCAGCAGCTTGGAGGGACTGAACAATGAGCAGTTCTTC,CASSLEGLNNEQFF
.,.,TRBJ2-5,TRBV11-2,TGTGCCAGCAGCTGGCGGACGACACAAGAGACCCAGTACTTC,CASSWRTTQETQYF
.,.,TRBJ1-1,TRBV5-1,TGCGCCAGCAGCTTGCAGGGACGAGCTTTCTTT,CASSLQGRAFF
.,many,TRBJ2-2,TRBV5-1,TGCGCCAGCAGCTTGGAGGGGTTTAACACCGGGGAGCTGTTTTTT,CASSLEGFNTGELFF
.,few,TRBJ2-1,TRBV7-6,TGTGCCAGCAGCTCCGGGGAACTTGACAATGAGCAGTTCTTC,CASSSGELDNEQFF
TRBD2,few,TRBJ2-1,TRBV20-1,TGCAGTGCTAGACCTCCGGGACTAGCGGTCTACAATGAGCAGTTCTTC,CSARPPGLAVYNEQFF
.,few,TRBJ1-5,TRBV20-1,TGCAGTGCTAACTGGGCAGGCCTCGGTGTGGTTAGCAATCAGCCCCAGCATTTT,CSANWAGLGVVSNQPQHF
.,many,TRBJ2-5,TRBV20-1,TGCAGTGTTCCTACGGGCGGAGAGACCCAGTACTTC,CSVPTGGETQYF